These 25 T cell receptor beta chains were sequenced from one sample in a study of glioma-infiltrating T cells. Using RNA template, CDR3s of TCR alpha and beta were amplified with iRepertoire arm-PCR. MiXCR, applied by TCRdb to the multiplex PCR reads, yields one record per CDR3 protein. Found here are tens of thousands of distinct CDR3 sequences, around a quarter of them singletons; the top ten hold roughly 6.7%. Sequencing was carried out using glioma tissue, nonneoplastic brain tissue, or PBMCs (not recorded which). The origin of the receptors is a human donor with low-grade glioma or glioblastoma, undergoing nonglioma brain surgery, or in good health (not recorded which).

This clonotype came up many times. This rearrangement joins TRBV10-3 to TRBJ2-3; 16 positions match TRBD2. CDR3 length: 18 residues. J gave up 0 bases and V 6 bases, and 6 bases lay outside the gene matches. The germline CDR1 and CDR2 sequences are ENHRY and SYGVKD. Here the CDR3 reads CAIRSGLAGGISTDTQYF. In DNA, the CDR3 is TGTGCCATCAGATCGGGACTAGCGGGGGGGATTAGCACAGATACGCAGTATTTT.

This clonotype has a count of ten or more. The CDR3 loop is CSASHQRGTDTQYF. CDR3 nucleotides: TGCAGTGCAAGTCATCAGCGGGGCACAGATACGCAGTATTTT. The chain is built from TRBV20-1 and TRBJ2-3; D perhaps matches TRBD2 (6 bases). This CDR3 has 14 residues. CDR1 and CDR2 from the germline V gene are DFQATT and SNEGSKA (reference sequence). Trimming pared 6 bases from V and 1 base from J, leaving 14 bases between.

The sample holds many counts of this clonotype. The chain couples TRBV20-1 to TRBJ2-7; D call uncertain. Trimming stripped 2 bases from V and 0 bases from J, with 8 bases between. CDR3 size: 13 residues. Germline V gives CDR1 DFQATT, CDR2 SNEGSKA (reference sequence). CDR3 DNA: TGCAGTGCTAGATGGCCAACCTCCTACGAGCAGTACTTC. It yields the protein CSARWPTSYEQYF.

This clonotype was counted at least ten times. This chain joins TRBV7-6 and TRBJ1-3; no definite D call. V lost 5 bases and J lost 6, with 17 bases in between. In germline, CDR1 is SGHVS, CDR2 FNYEAQ. CDR3 length: 15 amino acids. CDR3 nucleotide sequence: TGTGCCAGCAGCAATAGTAGGGTGGTGATAAACACCATATATTTT. It codes for CASSNSRVVINTIYF.

Only a few counts were recorded for this clonotype. A much more abundant neighbour one base away suggests this may be a read error. The CDR3 sequence: CASSVTGTDTKYF. The DNA for the CDR3 is TGCGCCAGCAGTGTCACGGGCACAGATACGAAGTATTTT. The genes are TRBV10-1 and TRBJ2-3, with D unclear. The CDR3 sequence is 13 residues long. The germline V gene has CDR1 WNHNN and CDR2 SYGVQD (reference sequence).

The J gene is TRBJ1-2, the V gene TRBV12-3 or TRBV12-4; the D is unclear. The ends were cut back, 8 bases at V and 1 base at J, with 14 bases in the middle. This CDR3 has 14 amino acids. In DNA form, the CDR3 reads TGTGCCAGCGGTCGGCCAGAGCGTAACTATGGCTACACCTTC. Encoded protein: CASGRPERNYGYTF.

This clonotype came up many times. This rearrangement joins TRBV12-3 or TRBV12-4 to TRBJ2-7; D is unresolved. Deletions cut 5 bases from V and 4 bases from J, with 6 bases between. The length of the CDR3 is 11 residues. The CDR3 region has the DNA TGTGCCAGCAGTGTCGGGTACGAGCAGTACTTC. Protein product: CASSVGYEQYF.

Notes on this clonotype: One end of the junction fails to match germline, which may point to a read error. The chain is built from TRBV5-6 and TRBJ2-3; TRBD2 is a possible D gene (5 bases). This CDR3 is 13 amino acids long. Germline loops: CDR1 SGHDT, CDR2 YYEEEE. CDR3 sequence: CAGSLDFTDTQYF. In nucleotides, the CDR3 is TGTGCCGGCAGCCTGGACTTCACAGATACGCAGTATTTT.

This clonotype was counted between two and nine times. This chain links TRBV12-3 or TRBV12-4 with TRBJ1-1, with TRBD1 matching over 7 bases. The CDR3 covers 13 residues. The ends lost 4 bases at V and 7 bases at J; junction bases unmatched: 6. CDR3 residues: CASSYRTGYEAFF. The CDR3 DNA sequence: TGTGCCAGCAGTTACCGGACAGGCTATGAAGCTTTCTTT.

This clonotype was picked up a small number of times. The chain combines TRBV11-2 with TRBJ2-3; 11 bases align to TRBD2. The CDR3 is 16 amino acids. Germline V CDR1 and CDR2: SGHAT, FQNNGV. Trimming removed 2 bases from V and 3 bases from J; junction bases left unmatched: 4. CDR3 sequence (DNA): TGTGCCAGCAGCTTACTCCTAGCGGGAGGAACAGATACGCAGTATTTT. Translating gives CASSLLLAGGTDTQYF.

This chain joins TRBV11-2 and TRBJ2-3, with D hard to call. Germline values: CDR1 SGHAT, CDR2 FQNNGV. Trimming shortened V by 1 base and J by 1 base, and 9 bases separated the two germline ends. The CDR3 length is 15 residues. The CDR3 reads CASSLVLQGTDTQYF. The CDR3 coding sequence is TGTGCCAGCAGCTTAGTACTCCAGGGCACAGATACGCAGTATTTT.

The table lists this clonotype with many counts. The V gene is TRBV7-2, the J gene TRBJ1-1, with D possibly TRBD1 on 6 matching bases. V lost 5 bases, J lost 5 bases, and 15 bases lay in between. The CDR3 length is 14 residues. The germline gives CDR1 SGHTA, CDR2 FQGNSA. The CDR3 DNA reads as TGTGCCAGCAGCCCGGGCGGGGGGGCTACTGAAGCTTTCTTT. This translates into CASSPGGGATEAFF.

This clonotype was seen repeatedly, ten times or more. The chain carries TRBV29-1 and TRBJ2-5; weak D call: TRBD1 (6 bases). CDR3 length: 13 amino acids. CDR1 is SQVTM, CDR2 ANQGSEA, per germline. Trimming pared 7 bases from V and 4 bases from J, leaving 16 bases between. The CDR3 protein is CSAEVGAGETQYF. For the CDR3, the DNA is TGCAGCGCGGAAGTGGGGGCGGGAGAGACCCAGTACTTC.

As to this clonotype: This may be a read error: a much more frequent sequence differs by one nucleotide. The final CDR3 position lacks the conserved phenylalanine or tryptophan, pointing to a likely read error. This CDR3 is CASSPSTGPAQRSYTL. The DNA of the CDR3 is TGTGCCAGCAGCCCCTCAACAGGACCCGCCCAGAGGAGCTACACCCTC. The chain couples TRBV7-6 to TRBJ1-2, with a possible D match to TRBD1 (5 bases). Germline CDR1 SGHVS, CDR2 FNYEAQ. The CDR3 consists of 16 residues. Trimming removed 5 bases at V and 9 bases at J, with 25 bases between.

This clonotype has a count of ten or more. The CDR3 DNA reads TGTGCCAGCAGTTACTTGGGCGGGGGGGGGAATGAGCAGTTCTTC. Amino acid sequence: CASSYLGGGGNEQFF. The chain combines TRBV6-5 with TRBJ2-1, with 9 bases identical to TRBD2. Trimming took 1 base from V and 7 from J; bases not matched to a gene: 5. CDR1 MNHEY and CDR2 SVGAGI come from the germline V gene. The CDR3 length is 15 residues.

This clonotype was recorded many times. The V and J genes are TRBV6-5 and TRBJ2-7; TRBD2 matches 9 bases. The ends lost 0 bases at V and 3 bases at J; junction bases unmatched: 0. Germline V CDR1 and CDR2: MNHEY, SVGAGI. CDR3 size: 14 residues. The CDR3 DNA reads TGTGCCAGCAGTTACTCTAGCGGGAGCTACGAGCAGTACTTC. As protein: CASSYSSGSYEQYF.

The sample holds a few counts of this clonotype. The V gene is TRBV18, the J gene TRBJ1-5, with a possible D match to TRBD1 (5 bases). This CDR3 contains 16 residues. Deletions cut 3 bases from V and 3 bases from J, with 15 bases between. From germline, CDR1 is KGHSH and CDR2 LQKENI. The chain's CDR3 is CASSPPGRSFNQPQHF. The CDR3 DNA follows: TGTGCCAGCTCACCGCCGGGACGGAGTTTCAATCAGCCCCAGCATTTT.

The chain joins TRBV11-2 to TRBJ1-5; D is unclear. V lost 3 bases, J lost 2 bases, and 23 bases lay in between. This CDR3 spans 19 amino acids. In germline, CDR1 is SGHAT, CDR2 FQNNGV. The CDR3 nucleotides read TGTGCCAGCAGCTTTAAGGGCTTTTGGGAGATAAACCGCAATCAGCCCCAGCATTTT. Protein sequence: CASSFKGFWEINRNQPQHF.

This clonotype appeared many times. V and J are TRBV6-1 and TRBJ2-1, with a weak D call TRBD2 (6 bases). Germline CDR1 reads MNHNS; CDR2 reads SASEGT. This CDR3 is built from 16 residues. Trimming took 2 bases from V and 6 from J, leaving 17 bases between them. Here the CDR3 DNA reads TGTGCCAGCAGTGAAAGTGCCGTGGGGGGATTCAATGAGCAGTTCTTC. The encoded protein is CASSESAVGGFNEQFF.

This clonotype was counted only a few times. The CDR3 spells CASSPGMLRETQYF. CDR3 coding DNA: TGTGCCAGCAGCCCGGGGATGTTGCGAGAGACCCAGTACTTC. The chain carries TRBV9 and TRBJ2-5; weak D call: TRBD2 (5 bases). V was clipped by 4 bases and J by 4 bases, with 14 bases between them. Looked up from germline, CDR1 is SGDLS and CDR2 is YYNGEE. This CDR3 region has 14 residues.

This clonotype was detected ten times or more. The chain couples TRBV15 to TRBJ2-1; D unresolved. The germline V gene encodes CDR1 LNHNV and CDR2 YYDKDF (reference sequence). Trimming cost V 0 bases and J 10 bases, with 16 bases left between them. The CDR3 contains 15 residues. CDR3 region: CATSRDSQTYGEQFF. CDR3 bases: TGTGCCACCAGCAGAGATTCCCAAACCTATGGCGAGCAGTTCTTC.

The chain is built from TRBV12-3 or TRBV12-4 and TRBJ2-7; 11 positions match TRBD2. The CDR3 loop spans 15 amino acids. Losses at the gene ends were 5 bases for V and 2 bases for J; bases not matched to a gene: 5. The CDR3 region is CASSPRLAGTYEQYF. CDR3 sequence (DNA): TGTGCCAGCAGTCCGAGACTAGCGGGAACCTACGAGCAGTACTTC.

This clonotype appeared many times. V and J are TRBV5-1 and TRBJ1-1, with no clear D. Trimming removed 3 bases at V and 7 bases at J, with 13 bases between. The CDR3 loop spans 13 amino acids. Per the germline V gene, CDR1 is SGHRS and CDR2 is YFSETQ. The chain's CDR3 is CASSSLARSEAFF. The CDR3 nucleotides are TGCGCCAGCAGCTCCCTTGCTCGGAGTGAAGCTTTCTTT.

This clonotype was found many times. The chain employs TRBV6-2 or TRBV6-3 and TRBJ2-7; 15 bases align to TRBD2. Germline CDR1 reads MNHEY; CDR2 reads SVGEGT. J lost 7 bases, V lost 11 bases, and 9 bases had no gene match. The CDR3 has 14 amino acids. CDR3 protein: CAAGEGLAGGEQYF. The DNA of the CDR3 is TGTGCCGCCGGGGAGGGACTAGCGGGGGGAGAGCAGTACTTC.

The gene calls are TRBV12-3 or TRBV12-4 and TRBJ2-5; TRBD2 aligns across 8 bases. With 5 bases clipped from V and 1 base from J, the junction kept 3 bases outside the gene matches. This CDR3 contains 14 residues. CDR3 nucleotides: TGTGCCAGCAGTGATAGCGGGGCCCAAGAGACCCAGTACTTC. It translates to CASSDSGAQETQYF.